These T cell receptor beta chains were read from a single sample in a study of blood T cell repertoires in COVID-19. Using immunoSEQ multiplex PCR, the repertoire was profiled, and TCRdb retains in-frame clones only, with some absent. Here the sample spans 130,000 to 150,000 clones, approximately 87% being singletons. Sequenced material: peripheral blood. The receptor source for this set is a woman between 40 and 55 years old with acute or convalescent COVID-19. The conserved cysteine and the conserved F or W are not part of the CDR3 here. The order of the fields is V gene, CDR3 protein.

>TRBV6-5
ASIGQKNTEAF
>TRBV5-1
ASSPGQGNYGYT
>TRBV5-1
ASSLSAGGGSPLH
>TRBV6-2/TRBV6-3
ASSYSRAGQSYEQY
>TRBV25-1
ASRGQGTNTEAF
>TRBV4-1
ASSQEPPAGGFYEQY
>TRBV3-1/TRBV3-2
ASSQSGNSSYNEQF
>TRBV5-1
ASSRGEGYT
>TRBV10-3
AISGTGEQF
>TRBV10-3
AISESDRTNTEAF
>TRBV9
ASSVGQINYGYT
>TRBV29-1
SVSWTGGAGELF
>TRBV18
ASSPWEGNEKLF
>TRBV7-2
ASSPTGGANTGELF
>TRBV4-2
ASSQDTTGGNYGYT
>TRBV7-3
ASSLIAASTEAF
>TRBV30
AWSVLGDTEAF
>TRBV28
ASSSSMNTEAF
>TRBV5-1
ASSLHPGQGLWDSPLH
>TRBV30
AWSRTYDNSPLH
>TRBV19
ASSNSGSSYNEQF
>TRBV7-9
ASATGATYGYT
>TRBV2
ASLNLPGLGGNEQF
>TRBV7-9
ASSLGTGDGYT
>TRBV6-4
ASSPTETNTGELF
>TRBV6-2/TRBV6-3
ASSYSGTSGSKSGEQY
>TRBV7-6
ASSLATGGNTEAF
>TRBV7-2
ASSLGRGETQY
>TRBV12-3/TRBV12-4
ASSTRTVAEQY
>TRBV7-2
ANKLQGGGYT
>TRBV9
ASSVDSGPYEQY
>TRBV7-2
ASRGRDRGTQY
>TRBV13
ASSSRRTSSGNTIY
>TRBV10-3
AIRLAGGPYEQY